The 12 T cell receptor beta chains below all came from one sample that was sequenced in a study of cytomegalovirus exposure and HLA in healthy donors (dated by TCRdb to 2017 to 2019). The method was the immunoSEQ multiplex PCR assay. For the multiplex PCR, a mixture combining 60 forward primers for TCR Vbeta segments and 13 reverse primers for TCR Jbeta segments was used. TCRdb re-hosts the immuneACCESS table, in-frame sequences only. Its copies lack some clones; in the studies checked, an unresolved V gene accounts for under half of them, and the cause for the rest is not known. The sample data list 150,000 to 200,000 clones, and around four fifths of these were observed just once. Clones ranked in the top ten supply around 2% of the sample. The source material was PBMCs. The origin of the receptors is a man between 18 and 35 years old in good health and CMV-seronegative.

V gene TRBV10-1 combines with J gene TRBJ2-7, with 8 bases that match TRBD1. CDR1 and CDR2 from the germline V gene are WNHNN and SYGVQD (reference sequence). J lost 3 bases, V lost 5 bases, and 3 bases had no gene match. The CDR3 extends over 13 amino acids. CDR3: CASSMDRDYEQYF. Here the CDR3 DNA reads TGCGCCAGCAGTATGGACAGGGACTACGAGCAGTACTTC.

The chain uses TRBV6-5 and TRBJ1-5; a possible D gene is TRBD1 (6 bases). Germline V CDR1 and CDR2: MNHEY, SVGAGI. With 4 bases removed from V and 5 bases from J, the gap between germline ends came to 9 bases. CDR3 length equals 13 residues. The DNA of the CDR3 is TGTGCCAGCAGTTTACAGGGAGATCAGCCCCAGCATTTT. The encoded protein is CASSLQGDQPQHF.

The chain uses TRBV2 and TRBJ2-3; possible D gene TRBD2, 7 bases. The germline V gene encodes CDR1 SNHLY and CDR2 FYNNEI. CDR3 length: 16 residues. The V end lost 7 bases, the J end lost 1 base, and 18 bases lay between the germline ends. The CDR3 is CASKGGRGLGTDTQYF. CDR3 bases: TGTGCCAGCAAAGGGGGGCGGGGGCTTGGCACAGATACGCAGTATTTT.

The chain has TRBV6-1 and TRBJ1-1; no reliable D call. This CDR3 has 14 residues. Trimming stripped 3 bases from V and 3 bases from J, with 11 bases between. From germline, CDR1 is MNHNS and CDR2 SASEGT. The CDR3 loop is CASSEDGEDTEAFF. CDR3 nucleotide sequence: TGTGCCAGCAGTGAGGACGGGGAGGACACTGAAGCTTTCTTT.

V and J are TRBV28 and TRBJ2-7, with 7 bases identical to TRBD1. Trimming cost V 4 bases and J 2 bases; bases outside gene matches: 8. CDR3 length equals 15 residues. Germline V CDR1 and CDR2: MDHEN, SYDVKM. DNA for the CDR3: TGTGCCAGCAGTTCCCACTGGGACAGAGCCTACGAGCAGTACTTC. Encoded protein: CASSSHWDRAYEQYF.

The V gene is TRBV5-4, the J gene TRBJ2-3, with D maybe TRBD2 (5 bases). V lost 4 bases and J 4 bases, leaving 13 bases between the germline ends. The V gene's germline CDR1 is SGHNT and CDR2 YYREEE (reference sequence). The CDR3 sequence is 14 residues long. The CDR3 sequence: CASSPTPGADTQYF. The CDR3 DNA sequence: TGTGCCAGCAGCCCGACTCCCGGGGCAGATACGCAGTATTTT.

The J gene is TRBJ1-4, the V gene TRBV4-3; D is perhaps TRBD1 (5 bases). CDR3 length: 15 residues. Trimming removed 1 base at V and 6 bases at J, with 12 bases between. CDR1 LGHNA and CDR2 YSLEER come from the germline V gene. CDR3 nucleotide sequence: TGCGCCAGCAGCCAAGCCAGGGCCCGGCATGAAAAACTGTTTTTT. Translation: CASSQARARHEKLFF.

CDR3 sequence (DNA): TGTGCCAGCACGAGGACAGGGAGGTACGAGCAGTACTTC. Its translation is CASTRTGRYEQYF. The chain uses TRBV28 and TRBJ2-7, with 8 bases lining up with TRBD1. CDR1 is MDHEN, CDR2 SYDVKM, per germline. CDR3 length: 13 amino acids. J was trimmed by 4 bases and V by 7 bases; bases with no gene match: 6.

The CDR3 loop is CASSASSGGADTQYF. The CDR3 region has the DNA TGTGCCAGCAGCGCCTCTAGCGGGGGTGCAGATACGCAGTATTTT. The chain links TRBV9 to TRBJ2-3; TRBD2 matches at 10 bases. Germline V gives CDR1 SGDLS, CDR2 YYNGEE. Trimming removed 3 bases from V and 4 bases from J; junction bases left unmatched: 5. This CDR3 spans 15 amino acids.

This chain links TRBV9 with TRBJ2-2; D is undetermined. CDR1 SGDLS and CDR2 YYNGEE come from the germline V gene. CDR3 length: 17 amino acids. The germline V and J ends were trimmed by 0 bases and 2 bases, with 14 bases remaining between them. The CDR3, as DNA: TGTGCCAGCAGCGTAGGGTACCGGAGCCTCAACACCGGGGAGCTGTTTTTT. Translating it yields CASSVGYRSLNTGELFF.

J is TRBJ2-1 and V is TRBV5-1; D gene unclear. The ends were cut back, 5 bases at V and 3 bases at J, with 21 bases in the middle. Germline assignment: CDR1 SGHRS and CDR2 YFSETQ. The CDR3 sequence is 17 residues long. The CDR3 reads CASSFPAVGLDYNEQFF. The CDR3 coding sequence is TGCGCCAGCAGTTTCCCCGCGGTTGGTCTAGACTACAATGAGCAGTTCTTC.

This chain connects TRBV7-9 to TRBJ1-5; 8 bases map to TRBD1. This CDR3 comprises 17 residues. V dropped 1 base and J dropped 0; count of bases not matched to a gene: 5. Germline V lookup: CDR1 SEHNR, CDR2 FQNEAQ (reference sequence). CDR3 sequence reads: CASSLVGTGFSNQPQHF. The CDR3 bases are TGTGCCAGCAGCTTAGTGGGGACAGGATTTAGCAATCAGCCCCAGCATTTT.